This passage covers 16 T cell receptor beta chains from one sample sequenced in a study of CD8 T cells in Susac syndrome. Reverse transcription of roughly 0.5 to 1 ug RNA was carried out with random hexamers. TCRdb reprocessed the immunoSEQ multiplex PCR reads with MiXCR, giving one entry per CDR3 protein. Of around 110,000 distinct CDR3 sequences listed, around 96% are singletons. Input material: CD4+ T cells from PBMCs. Receptors originate from a human donor with Susac syndrome.

The chain is built from TRBV4-2 and TRBJ1-1; D remains ambiguous. The CDR3 consists of 16 residues. The germline V gene has CDR1 LGHNA and CDR2 YNFKEQ. Trimming removed 1 base from V and 3 bases from J, with 15 bases in between. The CDR3 loop is CASSQGLLQRDTEAFF. The DNA for the CDR3 is TGTGCCAGCAGCCAAGGCCTACTGCAACGGGACACTGAAGCTTTCTTT.

J is TRBJ2-7 and V is TRBV2; the match to TRBD1 covers 7 bases. Losses at the gene ends were 7 bases for V and 5 bases for J; bases not matched to a gene: 8. CDR1 is SNHLY, CDR2 FYNNEI, per germline. The CDR3 runs 13 residues. The CDR3 spells CASKKGAGDEQYF. The CDR3 DNA sequence: TGTGCCAGCAAGAAGGGGGCGGGTGACGAGCAGTACTTC.

The V call is TRBV29-1, the J call TRBJ2-3; TRBD2 matches 14 bases. CDR3 size: 15 residues. V shed 4 bases and J 7 bases; nucleotides not matched to a gene: 7. CDR1 and CDR2 from the germline V gene are SQVTM and ANQGSEA. The CDR3 bases are TGCAGCGTTGCCGGACTAGCGGGAGGTGTAAATACGCAGTATTTT. Translating gives CSVAGLAGGVNTQYF.

This clonotype came up once. The chain links TRBV24-1 to TRBJ2-1; possibly TRBD2 for D (5 bases). Germline CDR1 KGHDR, CDR2 SFDVKD. The CDR3 spans 14 residues. The V and J ends lost 1 base and 5 bases respectively, with 8 bases between them. The CDR3 here is CATSDLGLDNEQFF. CDR3 bases: TGTGCCACCAGTGATTTAGGACTGGACAATGAGCAGTTCTTC.

J is TRBJ2-5 and V is TRBV12-3 or TRBV12-4; D is possibly TRBD2 (5 bases). CDR3 length: 14 amino acids. Deletions cut 1 base from V and 7 bases from J, with 13 bases between. CDR3 in amino acids: CASSLGGPRGTQYF. CDR3 bases: TGTGCCAGCAGTTTAGGAGGGCCCCGGGGGACCCAGTACTTC.

The chain has TRBV11-2 and TRBJ1-1; 9 nucleotides match TRBD1. The V segment lost 5 bases and the J segment 7 bases; nucleotides outside the gene matches: 14. This CDR3 contains 16 residues. The germline V gene has CDR1 SGHAT and CDR2 FQNNGV. Here the CDR3 DNA reads TGTGCCAGCAGCCCCTCGAGGACGGGACAGGGCTATGAAGCTTTCTTT. This translates into CASSPSRTGQGYEAFF.

This chain uses TRBV7-2 with TRBJ2-7; tentative D call: TRBD2 (6 bases). The germline V and J ends were trimmed by 3 bases and 1 base, with 10 bases remaining between them. Germline-derived CDR1 and CDR2 are SGHTA and FQGNSA. The CDR3 loop spans 14 amino acids. The CDR3 region has the DNA TGTGCCAGCAGCTTGGGTCGGGGGTCCTACGAGCAGTACTTC. Protein sequence: CASSLGRGSYEQYF.

This chain connects TRBV5-1 to TRBJ2-7; 11 bases align to TRBD2. With V trimmed by 2 bases and J by 5 bases, 3 bases remained unmatched. The CDR3 runs to 14 residues. Per the germline V gene, CDR1 is SGHRS and CDR2 is YFSETQ. The CDR3 nucleotides are TGCGCCAGCAGCTTTTTAGCGGGAGGGGACGAGCAGTACTTC. Protein product: CASSFLAGGDEQYF.

The chain links TRBV29-1 to TRBJ2-3; 10 positions match TRBD2. Unmatched junction bases numbered 9, after V lost 4 bases and J lost 5 bases. The germline CDR1 and CDR2 sequences are SQVTM and ANQGSEA. CDR3 size: 15 residues. DNA for the CDR3: TGCAGCGTTGCCCCCGCTAGCGGGAGTTTAGATACGCAGTATTTT. Protein sequence: CSVAPASGSLDTQYF.

The chain combines TRBV4-3 with TRBJ1-2; D unclear. Trimming took 1 base from V and 3 from J, leaving 12 bases between them. The CDR3 runs 15 residues. CDR1 and CDR2 from the germline V gene are LGHNA and YSLEER. Written as DNA, the CDR3 is TGCGCCAGCAGCCAAGTTAGTAAGGCGGACTATGGCTACACCTTC. This codes for CASSQVSKADYGYTF.

The chain recombines TRBV5-1 with TRBJ2-5; D may be TRBD1 (5 bases). Trimming cost V 4 bases and J 4 bases, with 17 bases left between them. Germline V gene lookup returns CDR1 SGHRS and CDR2 YFSETQ. The CDR3 has 15 amino acids. The DNA of the CDR3 is TGCGCCAGCAGCCAGTTTGGGGCAGTCGGAGAGACCCAGTACTTC. As protein: CASSQFGAVGETQYF.

This chain connects TRBV20-1 to TRBJ2-1; 10 nucleotides line up with TRBD1. Germline-derived CDR1 and CDR2 are DFQATT and SNEGSKA (reference sequence). The V and J ends lost 0 bases and 3 bases, in that order; junction bases with no gene match: 5. This CDR3 spans 16 amino acids. The CDR3 loop is CSARDMTGGNYNEQFF. The CDR3 DNA follows: TGCAGTGCTAGAGATATGACAGGGGGCAACTACAATGAGCAGTTCTTC.

The rearrangement uses TRBV7-2 and TRBJ1-2, with TRBD1 matching 11 bases. Germline-derived CDR1 and CDR2 are SGHTA and FQGNSA. The J segment lost 5 bases and the V segment lost 0 bases, leaving 5 bases of the junction unmatched. The CDR3 sequence is 16 residues long. CDR3: CASSLAGQGVLYGYTF. The DNA of the CDR3 is TGTGCCAGCAGCTTAGCGGGACAGGGGGTCTTATATGGCTACACCTTC.

This sequence joins TRBV27 and TRBJ2-2; TRBD1 matches at 9 bases. V trimming: 3 bases; J trimming: 7 bases; junction bases outside the gene matches: 6. The CDR3 is 15 residues long. Germline V gene data show CDR1 as MNHEY and CDR2 as SMNVEV (reference sequence). CDR3 sequence (DNA): TGTGCCAGCAGTTTCCGGGGACAGGGCAGCGGGGAGCTGTTTTTT. This sequence encodes CASSFRGQGSGELFF.

The gene calls are TRBV5-1 and TRBJ1-2; 8 bases are a match to TRBD1. V trimming: 3 bases; J trimming: 8 bases; junction bases outside the gene matches: 12. The germline gives CDR1 SGHRS, CDR2 YFSETQ. The CDR3 is 15 amino acids. CDR3 nucleotides: TGCGCCAGCAGCTCGGCGACAGGGGAGGGACGCGGCTACACCTTC. Translating it yields CASSSATGEGRGYTF.

The J gene is TRBJ2-1, the V gene TRBV20-1; 7 bases fit TRBD2. The V gene end was trimmed by 3 bases and the J gene end by 5 bases; junction bases not matched to a gene: 7. CDR1 is DFQATT and CDR2 is SNEGSKA in the germline V gene (reference sequence). CDR3 size: 14 residues. The CDR3 protein is CSARPGLSNNEQFF. CDR3 coding DNA: TGCAGTGCTAGGCCGGGACTATCGAACAATGAGCAGTTCTTC.